One T cell receptor beta chain is described in this entry. This record comes from a study of OX40 agonist ivuxolimab in advanced cancers. Study-level information: Dose-escalation patients' cancers were hepatocellular carcinoma, melanoma, renal cell or head and neck cancer.

Germline-derived CDR1 and CDR2 are MNHEY and SMNVEV (reference sequence). V lost 1 base, J lost 0 bases, and 7 bases stayed unmatched. The CDR3 spans 19 residues. Assay used: immunoSEQ multiplex PCR; TCRdb lists only in-frame clones, some missing. The sample has around 58,000 clones, 90% to 95% seen once; the top ten hold roughly 19%. The source material was CD4+ or CD8+ T cells sorted from blood, sampled in a trial of the OX40 agonist ivuxolimab. The chain has TRBV27 and TRBJ2-6; 9 bases are shared with TRBD1. This receptor was taken from an adult with an advanced solid tumor such as melanoma, head and neck, liver or kidney cancer. CDR3 DNA sequence: TGTGCCAGCAGTTTATTCACAGGACAGGGGTTCTCTGGGGCCAACGTCCTGACTTTC. It encodes CASSLFTGQGFSGANVLTF.